This TCR beta chain is drawn from a study of T cells after posttransplantation cyclophosphamide. Notes on the study in general: TRB overlap between skin or GI tissue T cells and blood was limited.

This clone was counted ten times or more. The antigen remains unidentified. Repertoires were generated with immunoSEQ multiplex PCR, while TCRdb's copy carries only in-frame clones and drops some. The sample shows approximately 40,000 clones, no singletons; the ten largest hold around 2.1%. Germline V gene data show CDR1 as SGHAT and CDR2 as FQNNGV. V shed 3 bases and J shed 2 bases, with 7 bases lying between them. The CDR3 sequence is 13 residues long. This related bone marrow graft donor gave peripheral blood on the day of marrow donation. Material for sequencing was PBMCs. The rearrangement uses TRBV11-2 and TRBJ2-5; no reliable D call. This TCR was sampled from a man aged 35-49 years in good health, CMV-negative, and a related stem cell transplant donor. CDR3 sequence: CASSFQWQETQYF. The CDR3 region has the DNA TGTGCCAGCAGCTTCCAGTGGCAAGAGACCCAGTACTTC. The whole variable domain, filled in from reference TRBV11-2 and TRBJ2-5, reads EAGVAQSPRYKIIEKRQSVAFWCNPISGHATLYWYQQILGQGPKLLIQFQNNGVVDDSQLPKDRFSAERLKGVDSTLKIQPAKLEDSAVYLCASSFQWQETQYFGPGTRLLVL.